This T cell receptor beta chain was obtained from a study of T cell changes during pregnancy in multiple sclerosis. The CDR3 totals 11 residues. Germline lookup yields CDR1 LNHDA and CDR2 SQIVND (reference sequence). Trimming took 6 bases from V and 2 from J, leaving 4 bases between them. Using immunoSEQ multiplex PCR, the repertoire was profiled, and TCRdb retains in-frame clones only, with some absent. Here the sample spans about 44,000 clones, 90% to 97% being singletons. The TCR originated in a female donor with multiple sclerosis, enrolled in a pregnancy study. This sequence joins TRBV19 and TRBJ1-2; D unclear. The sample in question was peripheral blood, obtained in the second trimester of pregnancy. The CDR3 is CASRRNYGYTF. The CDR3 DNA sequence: TGTGCCAGTAGACGGAACTATGGCTACACCTTC. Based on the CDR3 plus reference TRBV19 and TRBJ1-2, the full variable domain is DGGITQSPKYLFRKEGQNVTLSCEQNLNHDAMYWYRQDPGQGLRLIYYSQIVNDFQKGDIAEGYSVSREKKESFPLTVTSAQKNPTAFYLCASRRNYGYTFGSGTRLTVV.